These T cell receptor beta chains were read from a single sample in a study of technical replicates of blood from a few donors. Produced via immunoSEQ multiplex PCR; TCRdb's table is partial and in-frame only. The sample records about 97,000 clones, just under 95% being singletons. Sequences were obtained from T cells isolated from PBMCs. These receptors all stem from a human donor in good health. CDR3s include the opening cysteine and the closing phenylalanine or tryptophan. A D gene is named only where the DNA matches it firmly. Clone size, where shown, is once, few, many, or a class for clones that have expanded.

NA,16,NA,TRBV9,TRBJ2-7,CASSAVHGGRAHEQYF,TGTGCCAGCAGCGCGGTCCATGGGGGCAGGGCTCACGAGCAGTACTTC
NA,16,NA,TRBV14,TRBJ1-5,CASSQGSFGEDQPQHF,TGTGCCAGCAGCCAAGGAAGTTTTGGCGAGGATCAGCCCCAGCATTTT
TRBD2,13,once,TRBV9,TRBJ2-7,CASSLSGSYEQYF,TGTGCCAGCAGCCTTAGCGGGAGTTACGAGCAGTACTTC
NA,11,NA,TRBV20-1,TRBJ2-5,CSASPEETQYF,TGCAGTGCTAGTCCGGAAGAGACCCAGTACTTC
NA,14,once,TRBV6-6,TRBJ1-1,CASSSAGRHTEAFF,TGTGCCAGCAGTTCCGCAGGGAGGCACACTGAAGCTTTCTTT
TRBD1,14,NA,TRBV28,TRBJ2-7,CASSLRTGEYEQYF,TGTGCCAGCAGTCTACGGACAGGGGAGTACGAGCAGTACTTC
TRBD1,14,NA,TRBV7-2,TRBJ2-7,CASKHLDRAHEQYF,TGTGCCAGCAAACACCTGGACAGGGCCCACGAGCAGTACTTC
NA,13,NA,TRBV28,TRBJ2-5,CASSPQGPGTQYF,TGTGCCAGCAGTCCTCAGGGCCCAGGGACCCAGTACTTC
TRBD2,14,NA,TRBV6-5,TRBJ2-7,CASRTSGRTYEQYF,TGTGCCAGCAGGACTAGCGGGAGGACCTACGAGCAGTACTTC
NA,16,NA,TRBV10-1,TRBJ2-2,CASSFSGGLGTGELFF,TGCGCCAGCAGTTTTTCAGGTGGACTCGGGACCGGGGAGCTGTTTTTT